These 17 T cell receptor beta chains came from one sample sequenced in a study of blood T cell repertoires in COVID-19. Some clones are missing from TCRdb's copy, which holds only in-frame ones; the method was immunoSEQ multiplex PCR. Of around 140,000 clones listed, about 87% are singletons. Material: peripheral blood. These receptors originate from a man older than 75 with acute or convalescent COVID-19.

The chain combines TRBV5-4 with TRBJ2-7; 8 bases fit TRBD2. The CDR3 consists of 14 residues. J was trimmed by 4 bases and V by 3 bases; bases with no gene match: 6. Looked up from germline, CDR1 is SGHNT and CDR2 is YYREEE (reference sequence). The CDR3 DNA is TGTGCCAGCAGCTCCGACGGGGGGGGGTACGAGCAGTACTTC. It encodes CASSSDGGGYEQYF.

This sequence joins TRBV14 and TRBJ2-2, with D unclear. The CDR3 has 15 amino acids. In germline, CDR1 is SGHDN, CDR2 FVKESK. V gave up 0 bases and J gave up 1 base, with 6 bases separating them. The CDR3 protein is CASSQEAWNTGELFF. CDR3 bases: TGTGCCAGCAGCCAAGAAGCCTGGAACACCGGGGAGCTGTTTTTT.

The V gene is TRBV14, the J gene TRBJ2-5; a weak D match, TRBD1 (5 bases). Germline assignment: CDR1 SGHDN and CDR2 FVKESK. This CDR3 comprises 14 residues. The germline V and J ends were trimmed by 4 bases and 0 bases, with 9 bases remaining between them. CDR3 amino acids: CASSLRGNQETQYF. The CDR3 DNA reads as TGTGCCAGCAGCCTTAGGGGTAACCAAGAGACCCAGTACTTC.

CDR3 nucleotide sequence: TGCGCCAGCAGTGAGATCCTTACAGTGAGGGCGCCTAACTATGGCTACACCTTC. It translates to CASSEILTVRAPNYGYTF. The chain couples TRBV10-2 to TRBJ1-2; D uncertain. The ends were cut back, 2 bases at V and 0 bases at J, with 19 bases in the middle. There are 18 residues in the CDR3. The germline V gene has CDR1 WSHSY and CDR2 SAAADI.

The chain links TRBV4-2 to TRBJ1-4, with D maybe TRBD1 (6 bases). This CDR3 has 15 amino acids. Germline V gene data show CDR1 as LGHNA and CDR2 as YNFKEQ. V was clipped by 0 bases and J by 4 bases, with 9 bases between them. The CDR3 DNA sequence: TGTGCCAGCAGCCAAGACGGACAGATTAATGAAAAACTGTTTTTT. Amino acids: CASSQDGQINEKLFF.

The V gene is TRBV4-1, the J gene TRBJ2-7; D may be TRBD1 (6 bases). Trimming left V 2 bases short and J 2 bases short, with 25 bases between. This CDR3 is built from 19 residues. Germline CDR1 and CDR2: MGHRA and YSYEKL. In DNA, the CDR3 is TGCGCCAGCAGCCAAACAGACAGTGTGGGACAACCTTACCCCTACGAGCAGTACTTC. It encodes CASSQTDSVGQPYPYEQYF.

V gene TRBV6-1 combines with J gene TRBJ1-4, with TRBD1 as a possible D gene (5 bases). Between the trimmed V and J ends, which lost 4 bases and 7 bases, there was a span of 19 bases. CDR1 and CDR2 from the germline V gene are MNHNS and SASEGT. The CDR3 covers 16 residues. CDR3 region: CASSGGTPIWGEKLFF. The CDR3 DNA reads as TGTGCCAGCAGTGGCGGGACTCCGATCTGGGGTGAAAAACTGTTTTTT.

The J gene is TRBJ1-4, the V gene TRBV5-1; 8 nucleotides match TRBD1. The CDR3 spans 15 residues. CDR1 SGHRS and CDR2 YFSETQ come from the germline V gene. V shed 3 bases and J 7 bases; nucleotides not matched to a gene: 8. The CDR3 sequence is CASSSTGAESEKLFF. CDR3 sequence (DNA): TGCGCCAGCAGCTCGACAGGGGCAGAGAGTGAAAAACTGTTTTTT.

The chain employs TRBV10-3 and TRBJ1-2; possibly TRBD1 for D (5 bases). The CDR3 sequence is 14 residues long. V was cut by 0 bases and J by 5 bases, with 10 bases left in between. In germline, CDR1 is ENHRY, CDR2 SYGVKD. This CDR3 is CAISESGPAYGYTF. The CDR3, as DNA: TGTGCCATCAGTGAGTCGGGGCCGGCATATGGCTACACCTTC.

The CDR3 spells CAWSVRLGSDTEAFF. The DNA of the CDR3 is TGTGCCTGGAGTGTACGTCTGGGGAGCGACACTGAAGCTTTCTTT. This chain links TRBV30 with TRBJ1-1; D not certain. V was shortened by 0 bases and J by 3 bases, with 14 bases between the two germline ends. The CDR3 contains 15 residues. Germline V gene lookup returns CDR1 GTSNPN and CDR2 SVGIG (reference sequence).

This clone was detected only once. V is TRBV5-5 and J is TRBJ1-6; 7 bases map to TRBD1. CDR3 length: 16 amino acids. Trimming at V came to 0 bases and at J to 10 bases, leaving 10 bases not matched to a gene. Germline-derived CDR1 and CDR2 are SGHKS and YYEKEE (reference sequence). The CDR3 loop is CASSLEAGGRESPLHF. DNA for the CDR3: TGTGCCAGCAGCTTGGAGGCAGGGGGAAGAGAGTCACCCCTCCACTTT.

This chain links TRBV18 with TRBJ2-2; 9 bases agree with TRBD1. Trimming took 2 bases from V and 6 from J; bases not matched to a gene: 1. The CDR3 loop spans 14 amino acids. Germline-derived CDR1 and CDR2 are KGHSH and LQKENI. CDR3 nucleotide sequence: TGTGCCAGCTCACCAGGACAGGGGCCCGGGGAGCTGTTTTTT. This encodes CASSPGQGPGELFF.

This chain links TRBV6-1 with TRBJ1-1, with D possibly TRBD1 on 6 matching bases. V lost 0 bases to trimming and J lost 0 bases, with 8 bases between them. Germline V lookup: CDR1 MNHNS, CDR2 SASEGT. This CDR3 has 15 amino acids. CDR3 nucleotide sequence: TGTGCCAGCAGTGAAGCGTACAGGGTGAACACTGAAGCTTTCTTT. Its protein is CASSEAYRVNTEAFF.

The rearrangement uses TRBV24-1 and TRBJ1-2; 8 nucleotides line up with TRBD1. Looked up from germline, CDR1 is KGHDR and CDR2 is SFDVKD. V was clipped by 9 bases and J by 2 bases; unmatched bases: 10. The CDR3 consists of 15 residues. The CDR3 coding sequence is TGTGCCACCGGGGGAGGACAGGGAAACAACTATGGCTACACCTTC. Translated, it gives CATGGGQGNNYGYTF.

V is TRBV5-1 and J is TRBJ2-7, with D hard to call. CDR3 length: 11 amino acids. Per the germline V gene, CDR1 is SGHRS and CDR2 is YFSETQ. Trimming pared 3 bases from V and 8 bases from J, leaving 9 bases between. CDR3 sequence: CASSSGYQQYF. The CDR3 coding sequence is TGCGCCAGCAGCTCCGGGTACCAGCAGTACTTC.

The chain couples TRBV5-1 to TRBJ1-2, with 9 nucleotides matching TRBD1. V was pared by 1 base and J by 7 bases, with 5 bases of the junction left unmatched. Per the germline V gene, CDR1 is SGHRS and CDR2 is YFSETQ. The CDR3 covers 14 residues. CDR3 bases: TGCGCCAGCAGCTTGACAGGGGGCCGATCTGGCTACACCTTC. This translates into CASSLTGGRSGYTF.

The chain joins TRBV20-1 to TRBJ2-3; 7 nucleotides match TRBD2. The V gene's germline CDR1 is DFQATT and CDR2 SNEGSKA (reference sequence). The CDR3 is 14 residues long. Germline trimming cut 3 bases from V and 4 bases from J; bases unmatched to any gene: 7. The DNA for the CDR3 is TGCAGTGCTAGTGGCGGGAGTGGCGCAGATACGCAGTATTTT. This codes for CSASGGSGADTQYF.